This record covers a single T cell receptor (beta chain). The target antigen is unknown. Primers for the PCR totalled 60 Vbeta and 13 Jbeta. TCRdb's table, derived via immunoSEQ multiplex PCR, lists solely in-frame clones and lacks some. The sample shows about 120,000 clones, about 86% of them seen only once. The source of the sample is a study of cytomegalovirus exposure and HLA in healthy donors. About the research overall: Researchers found that roughly 81% of about 400 genotyped donors fell within the Caucasian-associated ancestry cluster.

Findings and caveats of the study: Being productive about 90% or about 30% of the time was typical of most TCR beta V segments in an earlier analysis. DRB1 showed the most TCR associations and HLA-C the fewest in a later analysis, as rates varied by HLA locus. High sensitivity and specificity were reportedly achieved when the classifier diagnosed cytomegalovirus status.

The sequencing input was PBMCs. The TCR was taken from a woman aged 25 to 39 in good health and CMV-seronegative.

This CDR3 is CASSLSGGTGELFF. In DNA, the CDR3 is TGTGCCAGCAGTTTATCAGGGGGCACCGGGGAGCTGTTTTTT. The chain carries TRBV27 and TRBJ2-2, with D tentatively TRBD1 (6 bases). CDR1 is MNHEY, CDR2 SMNVEV, per germline (reference sequence). The V gene lost 0 bases and the J gene lost 4 bases, with 6 bases spanning the gap. This CDR3 is 14 amino acids long.